This T cell receptor (beta chain) was identified in a study of blood T cell repertoires in COVID-19. CDR3 length equals 19 residues. V shed 1 base, J shed 2 bases, and the junction held 8 bases outside the gene matches. The germline CDR1 and CDR2 sequences are SGDLS and YYNGEE. Some clones are missing from TCRdb's copy, which holds only in-frame ones; the method was immunoSEQ multiplex PCR. The repertoire holds approximately 98,000 clones, with just over 85% as singletons. The origin of this receptor is a human donor in a cohort sampled during active COVID-19. This rearrangement joins TRBV9 to TRBJ2-1, with 14 bases that match TRBD2. Material for sequencing was peripheral blood. CDR3 protein: CASSVSRTSGRLTYNEQFF. Here the CDR3 DNA reads TGTGCCAGCAGCGTAAGCCGGACTAGCGGGAGGTTGACCTACAATGAGCAGTTCTTC.